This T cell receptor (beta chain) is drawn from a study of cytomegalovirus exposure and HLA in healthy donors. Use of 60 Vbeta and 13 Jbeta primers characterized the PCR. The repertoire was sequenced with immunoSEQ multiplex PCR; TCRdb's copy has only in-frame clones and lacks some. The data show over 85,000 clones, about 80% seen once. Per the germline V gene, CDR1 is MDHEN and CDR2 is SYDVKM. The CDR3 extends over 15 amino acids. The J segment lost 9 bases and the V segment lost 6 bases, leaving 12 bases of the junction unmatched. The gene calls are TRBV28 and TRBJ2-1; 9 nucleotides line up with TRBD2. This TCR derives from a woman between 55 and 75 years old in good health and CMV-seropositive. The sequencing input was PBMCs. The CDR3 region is CASSGLAGWSVEQFF. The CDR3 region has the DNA TGTGCCAGCAGCGGCCTAGCGGGATGGAGCGTTGAGCAGTTCTTC.